These 23 T cell receptor beta chains came from one sample sequenced in a study of CD8 T cells in Susac syndrome. 0.5 to 1 ug RNA was reverse transcribed with random hexamers. TCRdb reanalysed the immunoSEQ multiplex PCR reads using MiXCR and keeps one entry per CDR3 protein. Among 200,000 to 250,000 distinct CDR3 sequences listed, 85% to 95% were seen once. Material for sequencing was CD4+ T cells from PBMCs. The receptors derive from a human donor with multiple sclerosis.

The J gene is TRBJ1-1, the V gene TRBV12-3 or TRBV12-4; 9 positions match TRBD1. V gave up 8 bases and J gave up 4 bases; unmatched junction bases: 5. There are 13 residues in the CDR3. Here the CDR3 DNA reads TGTGCCAGCCACAGGGGGCCGCGCACTGAAGCTTTCTTT. Translating it yields CASHRGPRTEAFF.

This chain links TRBV20-1 with TRBJ2-3; 8 nucleotides align to TRBD2. Germline assignment: CDR1 DFQATT and CDR2 SNEGSKA (reference sequence). The CDR3 contains 15 residues. The V gene end was trimmed by 6 bases and the J gene end by 2 bases; junction bases not matched to a gene: 10. Written as DNA, the CDR3 is TGCAGTGCCCCTTTGATTAGCGGGGCCACAGATACGCAGTATTTT. As protein: CSAPLISGATDTQYF.

The chain uses TRBV29-1 and TRBJ2-5; D is perhaps TRBD1 (7 bases). V dropped 3 bases and J dropped 2 bases, with 10 bases sitting between them. The germline CDR1 and CDR2 sequences are SQVTM and ANQGSEA. The CDR3 spans 13 residues. The CDR3 coding sequence is TGCAGCGTTGACGGGGGACAGCAAGAGACCCAGTACTTC. This sequence encodes CSVDGGQQETQYF.

In nucleotides, the CDR3 is TGTGCCAGCAGCGCCGGGACGGCGCGATCACCCCTCCACTTT. Protein sequence: CASSAGTARSPLHF. The gene calls are TRBV5-6 and TRBJ1-6, with TRBD1 as a possible D gene (5 bases). Deletions cut 4 bases from V and 10 bases from J, with 15 bases between. The CDR3 is made up of 14 amino acids. CDR1 and CDR2 (germline): SGHDT, YYEEEE.

V gene TRBV12-3 or TRBV12-4 combines with J gene TRBJ2-1; D remains unclear. The germline V and J ends were trimmed by 5 bases and 0 bases, with 14 bases remaining between them. This CDR3 has 16 residues. Written as DNA, the CDR3 is TGTGCCAGCAGTCCACCCACACCGAGCTCCTACAATGAGCAGTTCTTC. Its translation: CASSPPTPSSYNEQFF.

This sequence joins TRBV29-1 and TRBJ1-5; D is unclear. The CDR3 covers 13 residues. Germline V gives CDR1 SQVTM, CDR2 ANQGSEA. Trimming left V 3 bases short and J 3 bases short, with 9 bases between. The CDR3 DNA reads as TGCAGCGTTGACTGGGGTAACAATCAGCCCCAGCATTTT. Protein: CSVDWGNNQPQHF.

J is TRBJ2-7 and V is TRBV5-6; D is possibly TRBD1 (6 bases). The CDR3 is 14 amino acids. The ends were cut back, 4 bases at V and 5 bases at J, with 16 bases in the middle. Germline assignment: CDR1 SGHDT and CDR2 YYEEEE. This chain's CDR3 is CASSRRDIPHEQYF. As DNA, the CDR3 is TGTGCCAGCAGCCGTCGGGACATTCCCCACGAGCAGTACTTC.

V gene TRBV5-1 combines with J gene TRBJ2-7, with TRBD1 identical over 7 bases. The V gene end was trimmed by 4 bases and the J gene end by 2 bases; junction bases not matched to a gene: 9. This CDR3 is 15 amino acids long. Germline V CDR1 and CDR2: SGHRS, YFSETQ. CDR3 loop: CASSPAAGTAYEQYV. The CDR3 DNA is TGCGCCAGCAGCCCAGCCGCCGGGACAGCCTACGAGCAGTACGTC.

CDR3 region: CAWSVYGLETQYF. The CDR3 DNA is TGTGCCTGGAGTGTGTACGGATTAGAGACCCAGTACTTC. V and J are TRBV30 and TRBJ2-5; D gene uncertain. Germline V lookup: CDR1 GTSNPN, CDR2 SVGIG (reference sequence). The CDR3 is made up of 13 amino acids. V was cut by 0 bases and J by 4 bases, with 9 bases left in between.

The gene calls are TRBV15 and TRBJ2-7, with 9 bases matching TRBD2. CDR1 LNHNV and CDR2 YYDKDF come from the germline V gene (reference sequence). The V and J ends lost 3 bases and 2 bases, in that order; junction bases with no gene match: 8. The CDR3 extends over 16 amino acids. CDR3 bases: TGTGCCACCAGCAGTCAGAGCGGGGGGCCCCCCTACGAGCAGTACTTC. Its protein product is CATSSQSGGPPYEQYF.

The J gene is TRBJ1-1, the V gene TRBV29-1, with 9 bases aligning to TRBD1. CDR1 and CDR2 (germline): SQVTM, ANQGSEA. J lost 6 bases, V lost 7 bases, and 9 bases had no gene match. The CDR3 is 13 amino acids. This chain's CDR3 is CSGKRTGGPEAFF. The CDR3 DNA reads TGCAGCGGGAAGCGAACAGGGGGCCCTGAAGCTTTCTTT. The whole variable domain, remainder taken from reference TRBV29-1 and TRBJ1-1, is SAVISQKPSRDICQRGTSLTIQCQVDSQVTMMFWYRQQPGQSLTLIATANQGSEATYESGFVIDKFPISRPNLTFSTLTVSNMSPEDSSIYLCSGKRTGGPEAFFGQGTRLTVV.

The chain joins TRBV12-3 or TRBV12-4 to TRBJ2-7; 10 positions agree with TRBD1. J lost 2 bases, V lost 5 bases, and 6 bases had no gene match. This CDR3 is 15 amino acids long. The CDR3 spells CASSHWTGGTYEQYV. The CDR3, as DNA: TGTGCCAGCAGTCATTGGACAGGGGGGACCTACGAGCAGTACGTC.

The rearrangement joins TRBV18 to TRBJ2-1; D uncertain. V gave up 2 bases and J gave up 4 bases, with 6 bases separating them. Germline CDR1 is KGHSH and CDR2 is LQKENI. There are 13 residues in the CDR3. This CDR3 is CASSPIRYNEQFF. The CDR3 DNA reads as TGTGCCAGCTCACCAATTCGGTACAATGAGCAGTTCTTC. Variable domain in full (rest from reference TRBV18 and TRBJ2-1): NAGVMQNPRHLVRRRGQEARLRCSPMKGHSHVYWYRQLPEEGLKFMVYLQKENIIDESGMPKERFSAEFPKEGPSILRIQQVVRGDSAAYFCASSPIRYNEQFFGPGTRLTVL.

This clonotype has just a few counts. The chain joins TRBV2 to TRBJ1-2; D is unresolved. The CDR3 is 13 amino acids. The germline CDR1 and CDR2 sequences are SNHLY and FYNNEI. Trimming removed 5 bases from V and 0 bases from J, with 7 bases in between. The CDR3 bases are TGTGCCAGCAGTCCAGTAGCTAACTATGGCTACACCTTC. It specifies CASSPVANYGYTF.

The chain is built from TRBV10-3 and TRBJ1-6, with D maybe TRBD1 (6 bases). This CDR3 has 13 amino acids. Trimming removed 10 bases from V and 9 bases from J, with 16 bases in between. Germline-derived CDR1 and CDR2 are ENHRY and SYGVKD. The CDR3 DNA is TGTGCCACGACAGGAACCCAGGGTTCACCCCTCCACTTT. Its translation: CATTGTQGSPLHF.

This chain connects TRBV30 to TRBJ2-5, with D tentatively TRBD1 (6 bases). The length of the CDR3 is 14 residues. CDR1 GTSNPN and CDR2 SVGIG come from the germline V gene (reference sequence). The germline V and J ends were trimmed by 3 bases and 2 bases, with 13 bases remaining between them. The CDR3 DNA reads as TGTGCCTGGAGATCCTGGGGGCAGCAAGAGACCCAGTACTTC. Protein: CAWRSWGQQETQYF. The full variable domain, rest sourced from reference TRBV30 and TRBJ2-5, is SQTIHQWPATLVQPVGSPLSLECTVEGTSNPNLYWYRQAAGRGLQLLFYSVGIGQISSEVPQNLSASRPQDRQFILSSKKLLLSDSGFYLCAWRSWGQQETQYFGPGTRLLVL.

The chain is built from TRBV6-1 and TRBJ2-1; D is ambiguous. V gave up 0 bases and J gave up 2 bases, with 5 bases separating them. Germline V gene data show CDR1 as MNHNS and CDR2 as SASEGT. CDR3 length equals 14 residues. CDR3 DNA: TGTGCCAGCAGTGAAGCATTGCCCTACAATGAGCAGTTCTTC. Encoded protein: CASSEALPYNEQFF.

The V gene is TRBV4-2, the J gene TRBJ2-1; TRBD2 matches 11 bases. Germline V lookup: CDR1 LGHNA, CDR2 YNFKEQ. The CDR3 runs to 18 residues. V lost 2 bases and J lost 8; bases outside the gene matches: 14. The CDR3 sequence is CASSQLSGGAFPGDEQFF. The CDR3 nucleotides read TGTGCCAGCAGCCAACTTAGCGGGGGGGCCTTCCCGGGTGATGAGCAGTTCTTC.

V and J are TRBV12-3 or TRBV12-4 and TRBJ1-2; 9 nucleotides align to TRBD1. This CDR3 contains 14 residues. The trim removed 1 base at V and 8 bases at J, leaving 5 bases unmatched. CDR3 coding DNA: TGTGCCAGCAGTTTAGGGGGACAGGGACCCGGCTACACCTTC. Protein: CASSLGGQGPGYTF.

V usage is TRBV9 and J usage is TRBJ2-7, with D uncertain. V shed 0 bases and J shed 3 bases, with 13 bases lying between them. Germline V gene data show CDR1 as SGDLS and CDR2 as YYNGEE. The CDR3 runs 15 residues. Here the CDR3 reads CASSVAQGQDYEQYF. The CDR3 DNA is TGTGCCAGCAGCGTAGCCCAAGGGCAGGACTACGAGCAGTACTTC.

The chain is built from TRBV18 and TRBJ1-2; possible D gene TRBD1, 5 bases. CDR3 length: 17 amino acids. Germline CDR1 and CDR2: KGHSH and LQKENI. Deletions cut 3 bases from V and 0 bases from J, with 17 bases between. This CDR3 is CASSPTRGTLTNYGYTF. The CDR3 DNA sequence: TGTGCCAGCTCACCGACGCGGGGCACGCTAACTAACTATGGCTACACCTTC.

This clonotype has just one count. This chain joins TRBV20-1 and TRBJ2-3, with TRBD2 matching 12 bases. The germline gives CDR1 DFQATT, CDR2 SNEGSKA (reference sequence). Unmatched junction bases numbered 8, after V lost 5 bases and J lost 5 bases. The CDR3 consists of 15 residues. This CDR3 is CSAYRPGLAGDTQYF. CDR3 nucleotides: TGCAGTGCTTATCGACCGGGACTAGCGGGAGATACGCAGTATTTT.

J is TRBJ2-1 and V is TRBV6-6, with TRBD2 matching 7 bases. CDR3 length: 14 residues. The germline V gene encodes CDR1 MNHNY and CDR2 SVGAGI (reference sequence). V shed 6 bases and J 4 bases; nucleotides not matched to a gene: 6. The DNA of the CDR3 is TGTGCCAGCAGGTCTAGCGGATTGTACAATGAGCAGTTCTTC. As protein: CASRSSGLYNEQFF.